This T cell receptor (beta chain) came from a study of CD8 T cells in ankylosing spondylitis. Broader study findings: Seven to nine highly homologous variants formed a TCR beta motif that appeared characteristic of ankylosing spondylitis blood.

With 3 bases clipped from V and 6 bases from J, the junction kept 1 base outside the gene matches. The CDR3 has 12 residues. CDR1 is DFQATT, CDR2 SNEGSKA, per germline (reference sequence). TCRdb called the 5' RACE reads again in MiXCR, with one record for every CDR3 protein. The profile covers 750,000 to 850,000 distinct CDR3 sequences, with approximately 12% appearing a single time and 0.51% taken by the ten largest. This clonotype was seen many times. The antigen remains unidentified. This sequence was found in a male donor with ankylosing spondylitis. The chain couples TRBV20-1 to TRBJ2-1; TRBD2 matches 8 bases. Sequencing was carried out using blood, either unsorted or a sorted T cell fraction (not recorded which). DNA of the CDR3: TGCAGTGCTAGGGGACTAGTCAATGAGCAGTTCTTC. Protein sequence: CSARGLVNEQFF.